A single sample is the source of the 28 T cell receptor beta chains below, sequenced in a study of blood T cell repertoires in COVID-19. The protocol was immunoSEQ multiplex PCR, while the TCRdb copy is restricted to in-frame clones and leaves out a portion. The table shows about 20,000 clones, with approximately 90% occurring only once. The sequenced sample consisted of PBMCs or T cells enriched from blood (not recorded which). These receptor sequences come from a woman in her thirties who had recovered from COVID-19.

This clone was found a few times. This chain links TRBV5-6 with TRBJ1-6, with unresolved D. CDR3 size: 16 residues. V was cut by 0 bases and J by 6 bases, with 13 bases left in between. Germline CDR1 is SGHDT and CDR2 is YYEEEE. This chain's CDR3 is CASSLVGGLGNSPLHF. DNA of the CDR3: TGTGCCAGCAGCTTGGTGGGAGGGCTTGGTAATTCACCCCTCCACTTT.

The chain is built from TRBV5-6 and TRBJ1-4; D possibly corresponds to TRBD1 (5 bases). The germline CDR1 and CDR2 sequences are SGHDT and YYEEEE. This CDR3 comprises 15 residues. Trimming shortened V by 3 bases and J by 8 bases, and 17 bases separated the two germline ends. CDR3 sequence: CASSSLGQGGEKLFF. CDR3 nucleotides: TGTGCCAGCAGCTCACTGGGGCAGGGAGGAGAAAAACTGTTTTTT.

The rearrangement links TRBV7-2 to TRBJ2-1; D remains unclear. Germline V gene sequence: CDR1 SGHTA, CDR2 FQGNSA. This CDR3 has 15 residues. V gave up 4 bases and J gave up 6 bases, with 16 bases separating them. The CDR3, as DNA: TGTGCCAGCAGCTCCGCCCCCGACTCGACCAATGAGCAGTTCTTC. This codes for CASSSAPDSTNEQFF.

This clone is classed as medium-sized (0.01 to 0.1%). The CDR3, as DNA: TGTGCCAGCAGCCGCGACAGGGGGCATTCACCCCTCCACTTT. This gives the protein CASSRDRGHSPLHF. This chain joins TRBV6-5 and TRBJ1-6; the match to TRBD1 covers 10 bases. Germline lookup yields CDR1 MNHEY and CDR2 SVGAGI. The length of the CDR3 is 14 residues. V was pared by 6 bases and J by 8 bases, with 4 bases of the junction left unmatched.

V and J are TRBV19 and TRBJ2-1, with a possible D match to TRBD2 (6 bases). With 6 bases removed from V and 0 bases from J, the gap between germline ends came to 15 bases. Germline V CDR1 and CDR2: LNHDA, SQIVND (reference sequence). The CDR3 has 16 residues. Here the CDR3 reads CASRPRDLSSYNEQFF. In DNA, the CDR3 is TGTGCCAGTAGACCCCGGGACTTAAGCTCCTACAATGAGCAGTTCTTC.

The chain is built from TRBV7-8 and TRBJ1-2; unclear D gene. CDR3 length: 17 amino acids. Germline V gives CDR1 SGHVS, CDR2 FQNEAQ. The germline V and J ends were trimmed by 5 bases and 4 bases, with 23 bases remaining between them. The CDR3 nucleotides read TGTGCCAGCAGCCGAGCAAACACGCTTCCCAGGCTCTATGGCTACACCTTC. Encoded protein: CASSRANTLPRLYGYTF.

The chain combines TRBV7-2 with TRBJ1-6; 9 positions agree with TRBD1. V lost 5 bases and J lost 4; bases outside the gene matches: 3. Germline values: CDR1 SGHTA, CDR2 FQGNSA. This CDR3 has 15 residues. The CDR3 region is CASSKGQGYNSPLHF. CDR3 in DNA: TGTGCCAGCAGCAAGGGACAGGGATATAATTCACCCCTCCACTTT.

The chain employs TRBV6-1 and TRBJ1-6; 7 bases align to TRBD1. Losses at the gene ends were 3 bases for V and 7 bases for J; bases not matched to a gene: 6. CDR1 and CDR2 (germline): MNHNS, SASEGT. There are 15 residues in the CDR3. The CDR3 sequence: CASSDQTGANSPLHF. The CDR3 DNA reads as TGTGCCAGCAGTGACCAAACAGGGGCCAATTCACCCCTCCACTTT.

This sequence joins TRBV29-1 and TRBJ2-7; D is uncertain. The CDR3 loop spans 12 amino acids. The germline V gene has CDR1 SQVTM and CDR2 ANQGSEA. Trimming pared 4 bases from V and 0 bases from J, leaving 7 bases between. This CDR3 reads CSVAGSSYEQYF. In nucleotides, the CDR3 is TGCAGCGTTGCAGGTAGCTCCTACGAGCAGTACTTC.

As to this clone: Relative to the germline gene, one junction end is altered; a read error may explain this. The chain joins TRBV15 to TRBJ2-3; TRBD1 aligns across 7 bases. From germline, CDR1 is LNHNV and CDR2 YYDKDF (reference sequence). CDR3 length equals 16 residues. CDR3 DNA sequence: TGTGCCACCAGCAGAGATTGGGACAGCCACACAGGTACGCAGTATTTT. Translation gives CATSRDWDSHTGTQYF. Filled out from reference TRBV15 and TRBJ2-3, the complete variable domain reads DAMVIQNPRYQVTQFGKPVTLSCSQTLNHNVMYWYQQKSSQAPKLLFHYYDKDFNNEADTPDNFQSRRPNTSFCFLDIRSPGLGDTAMYLCATSRDWDSHTGTQYFGPGTRLTVL.

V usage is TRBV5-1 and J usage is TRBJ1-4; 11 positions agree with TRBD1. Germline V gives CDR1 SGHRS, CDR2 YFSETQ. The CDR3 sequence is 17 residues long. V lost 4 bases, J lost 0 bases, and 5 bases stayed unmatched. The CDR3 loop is CASSGGQGATTNEKLFF. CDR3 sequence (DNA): TGCGCCAGCAGCGGAGGACAGGGGGCAACAACTAATGAAAAACTGTTTTTT.

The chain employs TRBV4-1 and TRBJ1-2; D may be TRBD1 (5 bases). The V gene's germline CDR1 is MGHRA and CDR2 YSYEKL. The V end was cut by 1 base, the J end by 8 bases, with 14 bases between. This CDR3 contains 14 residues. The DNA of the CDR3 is TGCGCCAGCAGCCAAGGTCGGGGGGAACAGGGCTACACCTTC. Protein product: CASSQGRGEQGYTF.

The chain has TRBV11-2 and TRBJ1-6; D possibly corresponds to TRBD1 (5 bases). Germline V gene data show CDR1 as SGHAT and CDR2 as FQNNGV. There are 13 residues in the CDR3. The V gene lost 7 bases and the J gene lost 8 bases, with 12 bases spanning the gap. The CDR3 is CASNTGQDSPLHF. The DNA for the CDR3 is TGTGCCAGCAATACAGGCCAAGATTCACCCCTCCACTTT.

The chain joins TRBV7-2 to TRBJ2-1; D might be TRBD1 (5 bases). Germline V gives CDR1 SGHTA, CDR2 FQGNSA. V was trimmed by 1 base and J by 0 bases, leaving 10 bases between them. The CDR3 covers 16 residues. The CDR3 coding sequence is TGTGCCAGCAGCTTAGTTGGGGCCGGCTCCTACAATGAGCAGTTCTTC. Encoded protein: CASSLVGAGSYNEQFF.

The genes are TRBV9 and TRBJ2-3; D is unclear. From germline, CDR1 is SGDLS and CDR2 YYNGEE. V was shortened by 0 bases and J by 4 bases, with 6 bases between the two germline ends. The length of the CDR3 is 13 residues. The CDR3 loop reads CASSVATSDTQYF. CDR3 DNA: TGTGCCAGCAGCGTAGCCACTTCAGATACGCAGTATTTT. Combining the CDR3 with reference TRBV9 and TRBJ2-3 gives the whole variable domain DSGVTQTPKHLITATGQRVTLRCSPRSGDLSVYWYQQSLDQGLQFLIQYYNGEERAKGNILERFSAQQFPDLHSELNLSSLELGDSALYFCASSVATSDTQYFGPGTRLTVL.

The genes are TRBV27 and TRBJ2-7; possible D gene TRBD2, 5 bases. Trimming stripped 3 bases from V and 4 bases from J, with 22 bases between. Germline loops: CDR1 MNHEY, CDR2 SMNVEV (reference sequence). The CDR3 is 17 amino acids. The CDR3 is CASSFSDLHRSRYEQYF. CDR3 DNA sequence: TGTGCCAGCAGTTTTTCGGACTTGCATAGGTCTCGATACGAGCAGTACTTC.

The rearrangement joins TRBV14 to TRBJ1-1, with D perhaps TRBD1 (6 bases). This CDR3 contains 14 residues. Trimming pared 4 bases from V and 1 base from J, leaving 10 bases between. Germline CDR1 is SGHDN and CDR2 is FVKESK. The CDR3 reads CASSLRGGNTEAFF. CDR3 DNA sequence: TGTGCCAGCAGCCTCAGGGGTGGGAACACTGAAGCTTTCTTT.

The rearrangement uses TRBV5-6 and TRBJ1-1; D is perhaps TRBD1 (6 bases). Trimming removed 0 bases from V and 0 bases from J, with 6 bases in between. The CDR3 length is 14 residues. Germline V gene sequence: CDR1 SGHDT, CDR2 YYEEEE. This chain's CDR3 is CASSLGTVNTEAFF. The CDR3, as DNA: TGTGCCAGCAGCTTGGGGACAGTGAACACTGAAGCTTTCTTT.

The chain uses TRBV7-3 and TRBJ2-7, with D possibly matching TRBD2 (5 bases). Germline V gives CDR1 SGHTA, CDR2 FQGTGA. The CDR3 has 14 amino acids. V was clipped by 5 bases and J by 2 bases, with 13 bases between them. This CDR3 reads CASSADVGAYEQYF. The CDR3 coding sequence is TGTGCCAGCAGCGCAGACGTGGGAGCCTACGAGCAGTACTTC.

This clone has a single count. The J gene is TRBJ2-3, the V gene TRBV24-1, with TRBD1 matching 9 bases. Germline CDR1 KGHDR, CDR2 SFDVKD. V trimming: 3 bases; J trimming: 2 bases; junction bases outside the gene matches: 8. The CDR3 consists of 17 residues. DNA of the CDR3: TGTGCCACCAGTGATGTACAACAGGGGGCTTACACAGATACGCAGTATTTT. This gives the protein CATSDVQQGAYTDTQYF.

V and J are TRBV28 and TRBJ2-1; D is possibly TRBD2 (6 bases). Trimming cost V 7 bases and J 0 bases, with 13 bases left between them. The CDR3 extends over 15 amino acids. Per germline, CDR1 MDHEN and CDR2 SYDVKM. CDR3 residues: CASTLTRGSYNEQFF. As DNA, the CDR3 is TGTGCCAGCACCCTGACTAGGGGCTCCTACAATGAGCAGTTCTTC. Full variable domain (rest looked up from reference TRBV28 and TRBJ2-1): DVKVTQSSRYLVKRTGEKVFLECVQDMDHENMFWYRQDPGLGLRLIYFSYDVKMKEKGDIPEGYSVSREKKERFSLILESASTNQTSMYLCASTLTRGSYNEQFFGPGTRLTVL.

Written as DNA, the CDR3 is TGTGCCAGCTCACCCCTACAGGGGGCTATTGGGGAGACCCAGTACTTC. Translation: CASSPLQGAIGETQYF. The chain joins TRBV18 to TRBJ2-5; 9 bases agree with TRBD1. Germline trimming cut 3 bases from V and 5 bases from J; bases unmatched to any gene: 10. Per germline, CDR1 KGHSH and CDR2 LQKENI. The CDR3 is made up of 16 amino acids.

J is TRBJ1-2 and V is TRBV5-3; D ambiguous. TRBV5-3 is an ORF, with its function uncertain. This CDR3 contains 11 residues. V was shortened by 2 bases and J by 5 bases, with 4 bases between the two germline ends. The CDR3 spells CARSFPYGYTF. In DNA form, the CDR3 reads TGTGCCAGAAGCTTCCCGTATGGCTACACCTTC.

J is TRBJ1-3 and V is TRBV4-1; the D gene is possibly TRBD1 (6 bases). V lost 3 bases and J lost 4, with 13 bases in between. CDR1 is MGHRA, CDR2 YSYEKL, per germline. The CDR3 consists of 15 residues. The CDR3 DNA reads TGCGCCAGCAGCCAGATAACAGGGATAGGAAACACCATATATTTT. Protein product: CASSQITGIGNTIYF.

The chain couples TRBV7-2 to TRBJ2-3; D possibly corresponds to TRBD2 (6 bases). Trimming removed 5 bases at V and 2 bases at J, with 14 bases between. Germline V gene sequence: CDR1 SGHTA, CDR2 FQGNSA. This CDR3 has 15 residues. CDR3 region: CASSARGGNTDTQYF. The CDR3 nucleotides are TGTGCCAGCAGCGCGCGGGGTGGTAACACAGATACGCAGTATTTT. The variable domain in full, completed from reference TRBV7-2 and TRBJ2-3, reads GAGVSQSPSNKVTEKGKDVELRCDPISGHTALYWYRQSLGQGLEFLIYFQGNSAPDKSGLPSDRFSAERTGGSVSTLTIQRTQQEDSAVYLCASSARGGNTDTQYFGPGTRLTVL.

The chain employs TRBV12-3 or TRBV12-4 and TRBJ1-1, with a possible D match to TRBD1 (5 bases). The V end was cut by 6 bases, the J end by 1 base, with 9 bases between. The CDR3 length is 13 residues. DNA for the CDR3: TGTGCCAGCAGCACAGACAGGAACACTGAAGCTTTCTTT. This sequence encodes CASSTDRNTEAFF.

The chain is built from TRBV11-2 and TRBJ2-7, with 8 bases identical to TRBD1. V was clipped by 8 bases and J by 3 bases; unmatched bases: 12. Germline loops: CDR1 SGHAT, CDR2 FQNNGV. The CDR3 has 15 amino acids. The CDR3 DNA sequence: TGTGCCAGCCGCACCCCAGGGGGCAGGGTCTACGAGCAGTACTTC. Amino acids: CASRTPGGRVYEQYF. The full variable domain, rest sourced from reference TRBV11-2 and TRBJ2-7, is EAGVAQSPRYKIIEKRQSVAFWCNPISGHATLYWYQQILGQGPKLLIQFQNNGVVDDSQLPKDRFSAERLKGVDSTLKIQPAKLEDSAVYLCASRTPGGRVYEQYFGPGTRLTVT.

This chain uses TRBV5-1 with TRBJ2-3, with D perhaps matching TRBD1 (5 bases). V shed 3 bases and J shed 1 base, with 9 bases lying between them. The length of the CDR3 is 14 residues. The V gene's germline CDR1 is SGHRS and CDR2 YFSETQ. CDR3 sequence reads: CASSWVQGTDTQYF. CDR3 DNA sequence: TGCGCCAGCAGCTGGGTACAGGGCACAGATACGCAGTATTTT. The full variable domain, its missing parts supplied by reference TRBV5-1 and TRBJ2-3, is KAGVTQTPRYLIKTRGQQVTLSCSPISGHRSVSWYQQTPGQGLQFLFEYFSETQRNKGNFPGRFSGRQFSNSRSEMNVSTLELGDSALYLCASSWVQGTDTQYFGPGTRLTVL.